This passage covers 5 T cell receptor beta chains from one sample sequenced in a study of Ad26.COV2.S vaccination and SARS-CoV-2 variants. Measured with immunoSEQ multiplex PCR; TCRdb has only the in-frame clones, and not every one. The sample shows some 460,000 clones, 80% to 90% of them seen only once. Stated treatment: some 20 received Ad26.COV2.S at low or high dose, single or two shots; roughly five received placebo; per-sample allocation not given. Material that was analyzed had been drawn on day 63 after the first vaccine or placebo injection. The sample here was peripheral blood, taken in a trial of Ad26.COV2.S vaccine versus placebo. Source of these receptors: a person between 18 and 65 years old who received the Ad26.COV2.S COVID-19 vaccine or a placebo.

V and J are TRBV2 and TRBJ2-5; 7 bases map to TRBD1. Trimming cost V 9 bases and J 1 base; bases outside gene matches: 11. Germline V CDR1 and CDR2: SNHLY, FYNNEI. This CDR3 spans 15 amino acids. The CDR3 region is CARGQKGTAQETQYF. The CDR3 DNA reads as TGTGCCAGAGGACAAAAGGGGACAGCCCAAGAGACCCAGTACTTC.

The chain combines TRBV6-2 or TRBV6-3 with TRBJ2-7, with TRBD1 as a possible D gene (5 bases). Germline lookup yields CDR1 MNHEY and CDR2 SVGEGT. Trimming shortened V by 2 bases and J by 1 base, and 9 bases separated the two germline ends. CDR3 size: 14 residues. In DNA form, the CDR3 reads TGTGCCAGCAGTTACGGGGCAGCGTCCTACGAGCAGTACTTC. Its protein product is CASSYGAASYEQYF.

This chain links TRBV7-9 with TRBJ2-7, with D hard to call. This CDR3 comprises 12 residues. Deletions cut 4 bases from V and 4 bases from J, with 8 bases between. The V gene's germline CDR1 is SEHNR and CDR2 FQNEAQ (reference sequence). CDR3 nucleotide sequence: TGTGCCAGCAGCTCATCACGATACGAGCAGTACTTC. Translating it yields CASSSSRYEQYF.

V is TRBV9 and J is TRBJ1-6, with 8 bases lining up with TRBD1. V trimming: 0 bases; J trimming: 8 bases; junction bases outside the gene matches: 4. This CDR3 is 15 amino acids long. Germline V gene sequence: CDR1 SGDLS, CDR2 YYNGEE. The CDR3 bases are TGTGCCAGCAGCGTAGGGGGCAGGGGGCATTCACCCCTCCACTTT. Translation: CASSVGGRGHSPLHF.

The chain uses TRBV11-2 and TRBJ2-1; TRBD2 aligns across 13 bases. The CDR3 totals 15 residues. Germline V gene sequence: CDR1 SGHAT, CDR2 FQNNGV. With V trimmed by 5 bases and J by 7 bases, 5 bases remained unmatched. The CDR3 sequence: CASSRGGLAGNEQFF. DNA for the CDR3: TGTGCCAGCAGCCGGGGGGGACTAGCGGGAAATGAGCAGTTCTTC.